Reported below is one T cell receptor (beta chain). This entry comes from a study of T cell changes during pregnancy in multiple sclerosis. This CDR3 has 15 amino acids. CDR1 is SGHAT, CDR2 FQNNGV, per germline. Losses at the gene ends were 4 bases for V and 3 bases for J; bases not matched to a gene: 8. Libraries were prepared by immunoSEQ multiplex PCR; TCRdb keeps only in-frame clonotypes and omits some of them. The sample consists of roughly 35,000 clones, around 92% of them appearing once. This receptor was identified in a female donor in good health, enrolled as a control in a pregnancy study. The V and J genes are TRBV11-2 and TRBJ2-7; TRBD2 matches at 8 bases. Sequenced material: CD4+ T cells from peripheral blood mononuclear cells, taken in the third trimester of pregnancy. For the CDR3, the DNA is TGTGCCAGCAGCTCCGAGCGGGGGCCTCTCTACGAGCAGTACTTC. The encoded protein is CASSSERGPLYEQYF.